The clone carrying this T cell receptor (beta chain) has just one count. Study processing details: Estimation of nucleated cell counts relied on the amplification of reference gene primers. The method was immunoSEQ multiplex PCR; TCRdb's version includes in-frame clones alone and lacks a portion of them. V, J and clone size were drawn from that table, and D and trimming were deduced from the DNA. Counted here are about 120,000 clones, approximately 80% occurring once; the ten biggest clones make up around 10%. These data come from a study of blood T cell repertoires in COVID-19. Trimming shortened V by 5 bases and J by 0 bases, and 11 bases separated the two germline ends. Germline loops: CDR1 LGHDT, CDR2 YNNKEL (reference sequence). The CDR3 runs to 15 residues.

Sequencing used peripheral blood. The V and J genes are TRBV3-1 (or the pseudogene TRBV3-2) and TRBJ1-3; no clear D. This clonotype was sampled from a human donor in a cohort sampled during active COVID-19. The CDR3 sequence: CASSYHTPSGNTIYF. CDR3 coding DNA: TGTGCCAGCAGCTATCATACACCCTCTGGAAACACCATATATTTT.